The 3 T cell receptor beta chains reported below all come from one sample, sequenced in a study of blood T cell repertoires in COVID-19. Produced via immunoSEQ multiplex PCR; TCRdb's table is partial and in-frame only. The data contain about 74,000 clones, about 90% of them singletons. The sequencing sample was made of peripheral blood. These receptors originate from an elderly woman with active or convalescent COVID-19.

The chain's CDR3 is CASSRSMNTEAFF. CDR3 DNA: TGCGCCAGCAGCCGGAGCATGAACACTGAAGCTTTCTTT. The V call is TRBV5-1, the J call TRBJ1-1, with unresolved D. This CDR3 has 13 residues. Trimming removed 4 bases at V and 0 bases at J, with 7 bases between. The germline gives CDR1 SGHRS, CDR2 YFSETQ.

The rearrangement links TRBV5-1 to TRBJ2-4, with D perhaps matching TRBD2 (5 bases). Trimming removed 0 bases at V and 7 bases at J, with 11 bases between. The CDR3 totals 14 residues. The germline V gene encodes CDR1 SGHRS and CDR2 YFSETQ. The CDR3 nucleotides are TGCGCCAGCAGCTTGGAGGGCGGGTGGAACATTCAGTACTTC. Translating gives CASSLEGGWNIQYF.

The chain has TRBV4-3 and TRBJ2-7, with 8 bases identical to TRBD1. V shed 1 base, J shed 2 bases, and the junction held 4 bases outside the gene matches. Germline CDR1 is LGHNA and CDR2 is YSLEER. The CDR3 length is 15 residues. CDR3 sequence (DNA): TGCGCCAGCAGCCAAGTTTCCAGGGGGCCCTACGAGCAGTACTTC. Its translation is CASSQVSRGPYEQYF.